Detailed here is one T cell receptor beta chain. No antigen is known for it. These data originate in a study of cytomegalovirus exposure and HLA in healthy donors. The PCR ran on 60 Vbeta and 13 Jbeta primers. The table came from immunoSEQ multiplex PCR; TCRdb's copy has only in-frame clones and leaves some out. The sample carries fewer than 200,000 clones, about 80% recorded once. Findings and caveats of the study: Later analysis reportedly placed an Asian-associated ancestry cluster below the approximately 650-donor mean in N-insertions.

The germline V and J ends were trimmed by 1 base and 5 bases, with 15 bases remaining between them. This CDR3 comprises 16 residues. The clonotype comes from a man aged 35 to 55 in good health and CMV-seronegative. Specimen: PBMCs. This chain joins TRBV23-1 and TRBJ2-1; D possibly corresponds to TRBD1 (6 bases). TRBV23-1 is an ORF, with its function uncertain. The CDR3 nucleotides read TGCGCCAGCAGTCAATTTGGCCCCAACAGGGACAATGAGCAGTTCTTC. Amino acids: CASSQFGPNRDNEQFF.